This T cell receptor beta chain was documented in a study of cytomegalovirus exposure and HLA in healthy donors. Whole-study findings and limits: Among immune exposure information, only CMV serostatus was available. Earlier analysis found most TCR beta V segments productive about 87% or about 30% of the time. Among CMV-associated TCR beta chains, most appeared HLA-restricted in a later analysis. Sequencing likely produced, as an artifact, a cluster of highly shared sequence variants.

Worth noting for this clone: What it binds is unknown.

PCR was performed using 60 Vbeta and 13 Jbeta primers. Sequencing used immunoSEQ multiplex PCR; TCRdb keeps in-frame clones, though not all of them. The sample has about 180,000 clones; roughly 75% are singletons. The CDR3 spans 15 residues. Looked up from germline, CDR1 is MDHEN and CDR2 is SYDVKM. V lost 3 bases to trimming and J lost 4 bases; unmatched junction nucleotides: 6. This sequence joins TRBV28 and TRBJ2-7, with 10 bases matching TRBD1. What was sequenced was PBMCs. This clonotype was obtained from a woman aged 50 to 65 in good health and CMV-seropositive. CDR3 sequence: CASSFATGGAYEQYF. In DNA form, the CDR3 reads TGTGCCAGCAGTTTCGCGACAGGGGGCGCGTACGAGCAGTACTTC. The entire variable domain, with the rest obtained from reference TRBV28 and TRBJ2-7, is as follows: DVKVTQSSRYLVKRTGEKVFLECVQDMDHENMFWYRQDPGLGLRLIYFSYDVKMKEKGDIPEGYSVSREKKERFSLILESASTNQTSMYLCASSFATGGAYEQYFGPGTRLTVT.